This TCR beta chain came from a study of cytomegalovirus exposure and HLA in healthy donors. General study results and limits: Subsequent analysis revealed that first-cohort TCR clusters tended to co-occur in the approximately 120 validation repertoires. Specificity of three CMV-associated chains for CMV antigens was verified in vitro.

Points on this clone: Antigen unknown.

Method: immunoSEQ multiplex PCR; TCRdb's copy keeps in-frame clones and lacks some. The profile shows approximately 150,000 clones, approximately 86% of them singletons. There are 12 residues in the CDR3. V was clipped by 4 bases and J by 8 bases, with 11 bases between them. Germline V gene sequence: CDR1 LGHNA, CDR2 YNFKEQ. The specimen was PBMCs. This clonotype was sampled from a young man in good health and CMV-seropositive. The V gene is TRBV4-2, the J gene TRBJ1-1; no reliable D call. The CDR3 loop is CASSRGPPEAFF. The CDR3 DNA follows: TGTGCCAGCAGCCGAGGGCCTCCCGAAGCTTTCTTT.